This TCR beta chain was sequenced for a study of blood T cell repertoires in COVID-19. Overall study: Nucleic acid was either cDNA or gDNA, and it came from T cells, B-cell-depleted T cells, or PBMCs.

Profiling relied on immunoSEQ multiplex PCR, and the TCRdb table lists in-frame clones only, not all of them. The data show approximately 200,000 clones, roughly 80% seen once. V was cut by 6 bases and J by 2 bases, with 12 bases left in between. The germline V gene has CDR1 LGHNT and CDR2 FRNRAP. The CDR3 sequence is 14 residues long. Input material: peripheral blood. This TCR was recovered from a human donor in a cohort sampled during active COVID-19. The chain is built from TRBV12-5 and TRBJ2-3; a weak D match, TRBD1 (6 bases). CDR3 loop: CASGLQGFTDTQYF. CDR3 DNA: TGTGCTAGTGGCCTACAGGGTTTCACAGATACGCAGTATTTT.